The 8 T cell receptor beta chains below come from one sample, sequenced in a study of OX40 agonist ivuxolimab in advanced cancers. Measured with immunoSEQ multiplex PCR; TCRdb has only the in-frame clones, and not every one. The sample lists 60,000 to 85,000 clones; 82% were seen once. The sequencing here drew on CD4+ or CD8+ T cells sorted from blood, taken in a trial of the OX40 agonist ivuxolimab. Receptor source: an adult with an advanced solid tumor such as melanoma, head and neck, liver or kidney cancer.

This chain joins TRBV11-3 and TRBJ2-7; D might be TRBD1 (7 bases). Germline V gives CDR1 SGHNT, CDR2 YENEEA. This CDR3 region has 15 residues. Between the trimmed V and J ends, which lost 2 bases and 3 bases, there was a span of 14 bases. The CDR3 DNA reads as TGTGCCAGCAGCTTACAGGGGGGACAGAACTACGAGCAGTACTTC. Protein: CASSLQGGQNYEQYF.

This chain links TRBV29-1 with TRBJ2-2; tentatively, D is TRBD1 (5 bases). The CDR3 consists of 13 residues. Trimming left V 4 bases short and J 4 bases short, with 10 bases between. The germline V gene has CDR1 SQVTM and CDR2 ANQGSEA. Written as DNA, the CDR3 is TGCAGCGTTGTTCAGGGAACCACCGGGGAGCTGTTTTTT. Translation: CSVVQGTTGELFF.

The J gene is TRBJ2-1, the V gene TRBV7-2; D tentatively reads TRBD1 or TRBD2 (5 bases each). The germline V gene has CDR1 SGHTA and CDR2 FQGNSA. The V and J ends lost 0 bases and 13 bases respectively, with 10 bases between them. CDR3 length: 12 residues. DNA for the CDR3: TGTGCCAGCAGCTTAGCGGGACCCCGCCAGTTCTTC. Protein sequence: CASSLAGPRQFF.

The chain's CDR3 is CASSSGQGNEQFF. In DNA, the CDR3 is TGTGCCAGCAGCTCGGGACAGGGAAATGAGCAGTTCTTC. V and J are TRBV7-2 and TRBJ2-1; 9 nucleotides match TRBD1. The CDR3 runs 13 residues. Trimming at V came to 4 bases and at J to 7 bases, leaving 2 bases not matched to a gene. Germline V gene data show CDR1 as SGHTA and CDR2 as FQGNSA.

This clone appeared once. The V and J genes are TRBV27 and TRBJ2-7; 8 nucleotides align to TRBD1. J lost 0 bases, V lost 5 bases, and 3 bases had no gene match. Germline assignment: CDR1 MNHEY and CDR2 SMNVEV (reference sequence). The CDR3 totals 14 residues. The CDR3 is CASSVDRASYEQYF. The CDR3 coding sequence is TGTGCCAGCAGTGTGGACAGGGCCTCCTACGAGCAGTACTTC.

This sequence joins TRBV5-4 and TRBJ1-2; no clear D. The CDR3 has 14 residues. In germline, CDR1 is SGHNT, CDR2 YYREEE (reference sequence). V lost 0 bases and J 8 bases, leaving 14 bases between the germline ends. DNA for the CDR3: TGTGCCAGCAGCTTGGTCGGTCCGGAGAAAGGCTACACCTTC. It translates to CASSLVGPEKGYTF.

The chain has TRBV2 and TRBJ2-3, with D perhaps matching TRBD1 or TRBD2 (5 bases each). Germline CDR1 and CDR2: SNHLY and FYNNEI. The CDR3 length is 14 residues. Trimming took 6 bases from V and 3 from J, leaving 13 bases between them. This chain's CDR3 is CASRGRTKTDTQYF. The CDR3, as DNA: TGTGCCAGCAGGGGACGGACAAAAACAGATACGCAGTATTTT.

The chain couples TRBV9 to TRBJ2-1; 8 bases match TRBD2. The J segment lost 9 bases and the V segment lost 0 bases, leaving 11 bases of the junction unmatched. Germline CDR1 and CDR2: SGDLS and YYNGEE. This CDR3 is built from 16 residues. CDR3 coding DNA: TGTGCCAGCAGCGTAGCCGGCACCGGCACTAGCGGTGAGCAGTTCTTC. This gives the protein CASSVAGTGTSGEQFF.